This T cell receptor beta chain comes out of a study of blood T cell repertoires in COVID-19. Some clones are missing from TCRdb's copy, which holds only in-frame ones; the method was immunoSEQ multiplex PCR. Counted here are 150,000 to 200,000 clones, more than 75% occurring once; the ten biggest clones make up roughly 4.5%. This CDR3 contains 13 residues. Trimming cost V 6 bases and J 1 base; bases outside gene matches: 2. The V gene's germline CDR1 is MDHEN and CDR2 SYDVKM. Patients of the Seattle cohort, enrolled during active infection, were followed longitudinally. This sequence originates from a man aged 18 to 30 with COVID-19, enrolled during active disease. The chain couples TRBV28 to TRBJ1-2; 7 nucleotides agree with TRBD1. The specimen sequenced was peripheral blood. CDR3 sequence: CASRGQLNYGYTF. CDR3 coding DNA: TGTGCCAGCAGGGGACAGCTTAACTATGGCTACACCTTC.